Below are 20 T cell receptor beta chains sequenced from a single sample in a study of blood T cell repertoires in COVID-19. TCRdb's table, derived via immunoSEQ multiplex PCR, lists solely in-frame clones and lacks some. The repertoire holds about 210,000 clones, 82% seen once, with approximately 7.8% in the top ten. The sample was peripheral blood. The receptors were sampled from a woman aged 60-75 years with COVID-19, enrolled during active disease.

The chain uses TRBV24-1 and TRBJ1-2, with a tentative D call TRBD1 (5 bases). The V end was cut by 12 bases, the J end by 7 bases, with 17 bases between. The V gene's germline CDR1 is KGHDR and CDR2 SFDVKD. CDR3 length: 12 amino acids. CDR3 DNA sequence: TGTGCCCAAGGAGGGGAAGGAGGTGGCTACACCTTC. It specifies CAQGGEGGGYTF.

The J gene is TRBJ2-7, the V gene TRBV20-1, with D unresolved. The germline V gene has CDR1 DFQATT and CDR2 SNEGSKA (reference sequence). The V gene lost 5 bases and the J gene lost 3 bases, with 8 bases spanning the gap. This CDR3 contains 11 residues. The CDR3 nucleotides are TGCAGTGCTTTAGATGACTACGAGCAGTACGTC. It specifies CSALDDYEQYV.

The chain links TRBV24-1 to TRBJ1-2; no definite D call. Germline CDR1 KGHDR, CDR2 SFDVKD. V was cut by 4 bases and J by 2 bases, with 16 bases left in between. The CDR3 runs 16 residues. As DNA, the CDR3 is TGTGCCACCAGTGACCCAACGACCCGCGGCAACTATGGCTACACCTTC. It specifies CATSDPTTRGNYGYTF.

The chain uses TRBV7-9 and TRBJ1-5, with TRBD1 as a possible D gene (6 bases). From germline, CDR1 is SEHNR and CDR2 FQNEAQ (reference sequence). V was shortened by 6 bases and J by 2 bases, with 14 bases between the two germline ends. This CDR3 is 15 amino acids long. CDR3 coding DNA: TGTGCCAGCAGTAACAGGGTTGGAGGCAATCAGCCCCAGCATTTT. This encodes CASSNRVGGNQPQHF.

The CDR3 sequence is CASSLKPGQGYNEQFF. CDR3 coding DNA: TGTGCCAGCAGCTTAAAACCGGGACAGGGATACAATGAGCAGTTCTTC. This chain links TRBV7-2 with TRBJ2-1, with 9 bases aligning to TRBD1. The ends lost 2 bases at V and 4 bases at J; junction bases unmatched: 6. CDR1 is SGHTA and CDR2 is FQGNSA in the germline V gene. CDR3 size: 16 residues.

In DNA, the CDR3 is TGTGCCAGCAGCTTAGGGACACCCAATAATTCACCCCTCCACTTT. This gives the protein CASSLGTPNNSPLHF. The chain joins TRBV7-3 to TRBJ1-6, with D possibly matching TRBD1 (6 bases). This CDR3 is built from 15 residues. Looked up from germline, CDR1 is SGHTA and CDR2 is FQGTGA. The V and J ends lost 2 bases and 5 bases respectively, with 10 bases between them.

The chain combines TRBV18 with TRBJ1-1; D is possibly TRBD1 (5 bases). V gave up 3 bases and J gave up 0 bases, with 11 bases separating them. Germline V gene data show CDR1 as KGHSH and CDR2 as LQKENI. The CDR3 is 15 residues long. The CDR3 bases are TGTGCCAGCTCACCGGGCAGGGCCATGAACACTGAAGCTTTCTTT. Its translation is CASSPGRAMNTEAFF. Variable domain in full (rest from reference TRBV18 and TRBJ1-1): NAGVMQNPRHLVRRRGQEARLRCSPMKGHSHVYWYRQLPEEGLKFMVYLQKENIIDESGMPKERFSAEFPKEGPSILRIQQVVRGDSAAYFCASSPGRAMNTEAFFGQGTRLTVV.

The CDR3 region is CASSTPRVAYNEQFF. For the CDR3, the DNA is TGTGCCAGTAGTACCCCCCGGGTGGCCTACAATGAGCAGTTCTTC. V and J are TRBV19 and TRBJ2-1, with D unclear. This CDR3 has 15 residues. V lost 4 bases and J 2 bases, leaving 12 bases between the germline ends. The germline V gene encodes CDR1 LNHDA and CDR2 SQIVND (reference sequence).

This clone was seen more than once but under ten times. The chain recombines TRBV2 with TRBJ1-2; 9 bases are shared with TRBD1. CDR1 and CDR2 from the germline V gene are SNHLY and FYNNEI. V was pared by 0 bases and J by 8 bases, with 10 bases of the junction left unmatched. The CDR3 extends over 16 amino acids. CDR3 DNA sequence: TGTGCCAGCAGTGAAGCGCTTCGTATGACAGGGGGAGGCTACACCTTC. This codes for CASSEALRMTGGGYTF.

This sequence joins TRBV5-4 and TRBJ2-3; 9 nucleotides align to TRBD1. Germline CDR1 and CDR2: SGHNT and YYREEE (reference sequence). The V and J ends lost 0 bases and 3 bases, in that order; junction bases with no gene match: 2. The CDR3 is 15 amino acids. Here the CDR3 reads CASSLAGQGTDTQYF. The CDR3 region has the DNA TGTGCCAGCAGCTTGGCGGGACAGGGAACAGATACGCAGTATTTT.

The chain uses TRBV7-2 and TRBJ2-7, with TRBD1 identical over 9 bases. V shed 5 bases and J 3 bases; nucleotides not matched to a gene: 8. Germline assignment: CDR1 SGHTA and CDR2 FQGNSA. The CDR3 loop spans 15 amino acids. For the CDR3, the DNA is TGTGCCAGCAGCGCCGATAGGGACAGGGTCTACGAGCAGTACGTC. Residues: CASSADRDRVYEQYV.

The DNA for the CDR3 is TGTGCCAGCAGCTTGGGCGCGAACACCGGGGAGCTGTTTTTT. Residues: CASSLGANTGELFF. The rearrangement uses TRBV7-9 and TRBJ2-2, with D unresolved. Germline assignment: CDR1 SEHNR and CDR2 FQNEAQ (reference sequence). V was pared by 3 bases and J by 0 bases, with 5 bases between. The length of the CDR3 is 14 residues.

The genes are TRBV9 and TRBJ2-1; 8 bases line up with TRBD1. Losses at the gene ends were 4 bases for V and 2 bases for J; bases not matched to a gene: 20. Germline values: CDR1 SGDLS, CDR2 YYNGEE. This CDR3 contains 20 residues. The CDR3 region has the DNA TGTGCCAGCAGCCCCCGACAGGGGTTGCTTGTAGGACCGACCTACAATGAGCAGTTCTTC. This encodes CASSPRQGLLVGPTYNEQFF.

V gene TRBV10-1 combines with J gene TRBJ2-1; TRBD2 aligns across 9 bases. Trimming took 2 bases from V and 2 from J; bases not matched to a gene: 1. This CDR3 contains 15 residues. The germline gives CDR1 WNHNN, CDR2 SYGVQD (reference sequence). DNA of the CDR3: TGCGCCAGCAGTGAGAGCGGGGGGACCTACAATGAGCAGTTCTTC. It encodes CASSESGGTYNEQFF.

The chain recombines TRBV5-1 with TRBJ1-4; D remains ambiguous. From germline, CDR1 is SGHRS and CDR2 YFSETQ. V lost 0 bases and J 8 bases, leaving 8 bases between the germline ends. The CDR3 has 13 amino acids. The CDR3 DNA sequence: TGCGCCAGCAGCTTGGATGATAGCGAAAAACTGTTTTTT. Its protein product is CASSLDDSEKLFF.

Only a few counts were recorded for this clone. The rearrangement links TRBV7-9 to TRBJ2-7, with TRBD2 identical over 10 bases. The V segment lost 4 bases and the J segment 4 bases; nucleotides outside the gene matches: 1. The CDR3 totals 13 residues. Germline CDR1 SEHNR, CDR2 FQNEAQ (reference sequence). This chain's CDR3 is CASSWGLAYEQYF. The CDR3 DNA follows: TGTGCCAGCAGCTGGGGACTAGCGTACGAGCAGTACTTC.

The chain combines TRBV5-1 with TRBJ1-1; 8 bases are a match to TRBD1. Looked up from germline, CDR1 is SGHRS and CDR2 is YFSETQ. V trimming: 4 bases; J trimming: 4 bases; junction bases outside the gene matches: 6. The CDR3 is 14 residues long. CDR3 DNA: TGCGCCAGCAGCCACGGACAGGGAGGCACTGAAGCTTTCTTT. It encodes CASSHGQGGTEAFF.

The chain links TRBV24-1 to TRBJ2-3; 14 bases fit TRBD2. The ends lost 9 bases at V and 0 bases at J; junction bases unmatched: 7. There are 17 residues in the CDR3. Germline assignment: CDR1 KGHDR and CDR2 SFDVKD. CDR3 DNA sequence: TGTGCCACCTCGGGACTAGCGGGGGAACCAAGCACAGATACGCAGTATTTT. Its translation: CATSGLAGEPSTDTQYF.

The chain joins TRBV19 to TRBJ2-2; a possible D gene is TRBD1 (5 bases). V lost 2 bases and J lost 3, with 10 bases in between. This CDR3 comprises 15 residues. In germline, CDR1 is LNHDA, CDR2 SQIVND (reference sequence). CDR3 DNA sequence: TGTGCCAGTAGTATAACAGGTCGGGACACCGGGGAGCTGTTTTTT. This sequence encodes CASSITGRDTGELFF.

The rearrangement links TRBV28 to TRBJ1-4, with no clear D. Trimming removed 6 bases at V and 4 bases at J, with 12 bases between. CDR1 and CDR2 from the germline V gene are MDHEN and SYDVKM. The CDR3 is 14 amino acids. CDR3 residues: CASRSSSYNEKLFF. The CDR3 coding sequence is TGTGCCAGCAGATCCTCATCCTATAATGAAAAACTGTTTTTT.